One sample yielded the 15 T cell receptor beta chains listed below, sequenced in a study of T cell responses to AZD1222 COVID-19 vaccine. Data came from immunoSEQ multiplex PCR; TCRdb stores just in-frame clones and leaves some out. The top ten clones hold about 2.8% of a sample with 150,000 or so clones, around 94% of them seen once. The sample in question was peripheral blood, obtained on day 0 of AZD1222 vaccination. Source of these receptors: an adult in good health.

The genes are TRBV4-1 and TRBJ2-5; no clear D. In germline, CDR1 is MGHRA, CDR2 YSYEKL. This CDR3 comprises 13 residues. V was cut by 3 bases and J by 1 base, with 6 bases left in between. Here the CDR3 reads CASSHVSQETQYF. The CDR3 nucleotides read TGCGCCAGCAGCCACGTCTCCCAAGAGACCCAGTACTTC.

The table lists this clone with a few counts. This rearrangement joins TRBV5-4 to TRBJ1-2; 9 nucleotides agree with TRBD1. From germline, CDR1 is SGHNT and CDR2 YYREEE (reference sequence). Germline trimming cut 4 bases from V and 6 bases from J; bases unmatched to any gene: 10. The length of the CDR3 is 15 residues. The CDR3 protein is CASSPGQGRIDGYTF. In nucleotides, the CDR3 is TGTGCCAGCAGCCCGGGACAGGGCCGGATCGATGGCTACACCTTC.

The chain employs TRBV12-5 and TRBJ2-2; TRBD2 aligns across 7 bases. The trim removed 8 bases at V and 1 base at J, leaving 7 bases unmatched. Germline V gene data show CDR1 as LGHNT and CDR2 as FRNRAP. This CDR3 has 15 amino acids. The CDR3 DNA sequence: TGTGCTAGTCTCCGGGCGGGGGTGAACACCGGGGAGCTGTTTTTT. Its translation is CASLRAGVNTGELFF.

The rearrangement joins TRBV3-1 (or the pseudogene TRBV3-2) to TRBJ2-3; D is perhaps TRBD2 (5 bases). Trimming removed 3 bases from V and 0 bases from J, with 10 bases in between. The germline V gene encodes CDR1 LGHDT and CDR2 YNNKEL (reference sequence). CDR3 length equals 15 residues. CDR3 bases: TGTGCCAGCAGCCAGTCAGCGGTAAGCACAGATACGCAGTATTTT. Protein product: CASSQSAVSTDTQYF.

This sequence joins TRBV30 and TRBJ1-5; D gene unclear. V lost 5 bases and J lost 0, with 8 bases in between. CDR3 length: 13 residues. Germline CDR1 GTSNPN, CDR2 SVGIG (reference sequence). In DNA form, the CDR3 reads TGTGCCTGGGTTCAAGATAGCAATCAGCCCCAGCATTTT. This translates into CAWVQDSNQPQHF.

This rearrangement joins TRBV4-1 to TRBJ2-1, with D maybe TRBD2 (5 bases). V gave up 4 bases and J gave up 2 bases, with 12 bases separating them. This CDR3 spans 15 amino acids. Germline lookup yields CDR1 MGHRA and CDR2 YSYEKL. Here the CDR3 DNA reads TGCGCCAGCAGCCTAGGGCTAGCAGCCTACAATGAGCAGTTCTTC. Its translation: CASSLGLAAYNEQFF.

This chain joins TRBV4-1 and TRBJ2-5, with a possible D match to TRBD2 (6 bases). Germline CDR1 reads MGHRA; CDR2 reads YSYEKL. V was cut by 2 bases and J by 2 bases, with 24 bases left in between. The CDR3 is 19 amino acids. The CDR3 loop is CASSQIPFGRAGRQETQYF. CDR3 coding DNA: TGCGCCAGCAGCCAAATCCCTTTCGGACGGGCGGGAAGGCAAGAGACCCAGTACTTC.

J is TRBJ2-1 and V is TRBV5-6; perhaps D is TRBD1 or TRBD2 (5 bases each). The CDR3 is 16 residues long. Germline loops: CDR1 SGHDT, CDR2 YYEEEE. Trimming took off 0 bases at V and 9 bases at J, with 19 bases between the two ends. The CDR3 spells CASSLAGRLVGTEQFF. The CDR3, as DNA: TGTGCCAGCAGCTTGGCCGGAAGGCTAGTCGGGACTGAGCAGTTCTTC.

This chain's CDR3 is CAISPGMQETQYF. As DNA, the CDR3 is TGTGCCATCAGCCCCGGGATGCAAGAGACCCAGTACTTC. The V gene is TRBV10-3, the J gene TRBJ2-5; D might be TRBD2 (5 bases). Per the germline V gene, CDR1 is ENHRY and CDR2 is SYGVKD. This CDR3 is 13 amino acids long. The V end lost 6 bases, the J end lost 2 bases, and 10 bases lay between the germline ends.

The chain uses TRBV2 and TRBJ2-2, with 16 positions matching TRBD2. V lost 7 bases and J lost 1; bases outside the gene matches: 3. This CDR3 comprises 17 residues. CDR1 and CDR2 from the germline V gene are SNHLY and FYNNEI. The CDR3 DNA follows: TGTGCCAGCAAGGGACTAGCGGGAGGGTTGAACACCGGGGAGCTGTTTTTT. Its protein is CASKGLAGGLNTGELFF. The whole variable domain, filled in from reference TRBV2 and TRBJ2-2, reads EPEVTQTPSHQVTQMGQEVILRCVPISNHLYFYWYRQILGQKVEFLVSFYNNEISEKSEIFDDQFSVERPDGSNFTLKIRSTKLEDSAMYFCASKGLAGGLNTGELFFGEGSRLTVL.

The V call is TRBV6-5, the J call TRBJ1-1; 7 nucleotides match TRBD1. The V and J ends lost 0 bases and 5 bases, in that order; junction bases with no gene match: 9. From germline, CDR1 is MNHEY and CDR2 SVGAGI. The CDR3 totals 16 residues. The CDR3 bases are TGTGCCAGCAGTTACTCTCCGACAGGGACGAATACTGAAGCTTTCTTT. Protein product: CASSYSPTGTNTEAFF.

This clone was detected a few times. CDR3 loop: CASSLTGDYDEKLFF. Here the CDR3 DNA reads TGTGCCAGCAGTTTGACAGGGGATTATGACGAAAAACTGTTTTTT. V gene TRBV27 combines with J gene TRBJ1-4; TRBD1 aligns across 8 bases. V shed 3 bases and J 8 bases; nucleotides not matched to a gene: 8. CDR3 size: 15 residues. Germline V lookup: CDR1 MNHEY, CDR2 SMNVEV (reference sequence).

A few counts support this clone. The chain has TRBV12-3 or TRBV12-4 and TRBJ1-1; no firm D call. The CDR3 loop spans 10 amino acids. V was cut by 10 bases and J by 7 bases, with 10 bases left in between. The DNA of the CDR3 is TGTGCCACCCTGTTAGGTGAAGCTTTCTTT. This codes for CATLLGEAFF.

V gene TRBV5-1 combines with J gene TRBJ1-1; 9 bases line up with TRBD1. The CDR3 sequence is 16 residues long. J gave up 5 bases and V 3 bases, and 11 bases lay outside the gene matches. CDR1 and CDR2 from the germline V gene are SGHRS and YFSETQ. The CDR3 loop is CASSSGQGQIYTEAFF. The CDR3 region has the DNA TGCGCCAGCAGCTCTGGACAGGGGCAGATATATACTGAAGCTTTCTTT.

The rearrangement uses TRBV2 and TRBJ2-2; TRBD1 or TRBD2 may be the D gene (7 bases each). This CDR3 is built from 16 residues. Germline CDR1 and CDR2: SNHLY and FYNNEI. V lost 0 bases and J 4 bases, leaving 12 bases between the germline ends. The CDR3 DNA is TGTGCCAGCAGTGAAGCAGCGGGACAGCCCACCGGGGAGCTGTTTTTT. Protein product: CASSEAAGQPTGELFF.